One TCR beta chain is described in this entry. Its antigen is as yet unknown. This entry comes from a study of radiotherapy plus CTLA-4 blockade in lung cancer. Study summary: In roughly 17% of patients, objective responses were seen; roughly 30% had disease control.

The repertoire was sequenced with immunoSEQ multiplex PCR; TCRdb's copy has only in-frame clones and lacks some. The data show fewer than 75,000 clones, roughly 84% seen once. The germline gives CDR1 LNHDA, CDR2 SQIVND (reference sequence). With V trimmed by 5 bases and J by 8 bases, 12 bases remained unmatched. This CDR3 has 15 residues. General study findings and limits: In blood, tumor-derived TCR clones expanded after radiotherapy plus ipilimumab.

The specimen comprised peripheral blood, sampled from a patient treated with radiotherapy plus ipilimumab. The clonotype comes from a human donor with non-small cell lung cancer that progressed on radiotherapy plus ipilimumab. V and J are TRBV19 and TRBJ2-1, with 7 bases fitting TRBD1. The CDR3 region is CASSRPGGSRDEQFF. In nucleotides, the CDR3 is TGTGCCAGTAGTCGCCCAGGGGGTTCTAGGGATGAGCAGTTCTTC. The variable domain in full, with the rest retrieved from reference TRBV19 and TRBJ2-1, is DGGITQSPKYLFRKEGQNVTLSCEQNLNHDAMYWYRQDPGQGLRLIYYSQIVNDFQKGDIAEGYSVSREKKESFPLTVTSAQKNPTAFYLCASSRPGGSRDEQFFGPGTRLTVL.